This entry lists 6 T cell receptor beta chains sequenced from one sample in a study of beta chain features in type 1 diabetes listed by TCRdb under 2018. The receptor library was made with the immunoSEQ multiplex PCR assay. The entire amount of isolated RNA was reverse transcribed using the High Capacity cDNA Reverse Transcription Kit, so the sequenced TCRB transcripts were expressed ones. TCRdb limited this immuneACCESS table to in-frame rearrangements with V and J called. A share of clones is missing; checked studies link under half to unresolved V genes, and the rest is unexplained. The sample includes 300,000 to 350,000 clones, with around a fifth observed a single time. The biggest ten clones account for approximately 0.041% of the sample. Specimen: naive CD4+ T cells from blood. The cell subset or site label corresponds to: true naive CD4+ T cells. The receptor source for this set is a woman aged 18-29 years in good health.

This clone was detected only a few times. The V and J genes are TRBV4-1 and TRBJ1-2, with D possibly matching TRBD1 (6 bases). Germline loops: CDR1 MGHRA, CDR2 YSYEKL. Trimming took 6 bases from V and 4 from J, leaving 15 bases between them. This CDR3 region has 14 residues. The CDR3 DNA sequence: TGCGCCAGCAGTCGAGAACAGGGTTCCTATGGCTACACCTTC. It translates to CASSREQGSYGYTF.

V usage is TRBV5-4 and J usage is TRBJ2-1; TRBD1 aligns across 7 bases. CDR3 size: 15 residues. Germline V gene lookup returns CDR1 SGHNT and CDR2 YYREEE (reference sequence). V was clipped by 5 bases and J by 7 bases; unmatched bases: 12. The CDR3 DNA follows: TGTGCCAGCAGTTCTGTAGGAAGCAGGGGGAATGAGCAGTTCTTC. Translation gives CASSSVGSRGNEQFF.

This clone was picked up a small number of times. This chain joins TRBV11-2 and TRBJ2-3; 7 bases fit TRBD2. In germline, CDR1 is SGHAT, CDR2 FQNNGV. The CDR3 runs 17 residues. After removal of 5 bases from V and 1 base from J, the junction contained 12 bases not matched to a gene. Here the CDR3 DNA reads TGTGCCAGCAGCGTGGGGACTACCGTTTTCGGCACAGATACGCAGTATTTT. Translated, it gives CASSVGTTVFGTDTQYF.

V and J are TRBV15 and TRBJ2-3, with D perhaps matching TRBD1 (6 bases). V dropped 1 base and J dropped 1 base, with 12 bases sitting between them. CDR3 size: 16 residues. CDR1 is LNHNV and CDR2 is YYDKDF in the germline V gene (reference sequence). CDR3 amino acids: CATSRGPGDRTDTQYF. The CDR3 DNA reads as TGTGCCACCAGCAGAGGTCCAGGGGACCGCACAGATACGCAGTATTTT.

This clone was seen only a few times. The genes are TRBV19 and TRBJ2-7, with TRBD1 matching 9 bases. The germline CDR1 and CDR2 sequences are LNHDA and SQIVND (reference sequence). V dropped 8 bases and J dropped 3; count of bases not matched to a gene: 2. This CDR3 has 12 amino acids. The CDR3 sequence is CASSDRGYEQYF. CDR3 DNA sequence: TGTGCCAGTTCGGACAGGGGCTACGAGCAGTACTTC.

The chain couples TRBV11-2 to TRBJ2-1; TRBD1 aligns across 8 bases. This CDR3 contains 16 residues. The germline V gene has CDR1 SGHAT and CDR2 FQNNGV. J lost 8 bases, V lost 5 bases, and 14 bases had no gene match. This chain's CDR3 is CASSPRQGLEVHEQFF. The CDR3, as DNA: TGTGCCAGCAGCCCCCGACAGGGGCTGGAGGTGCATGAGCAGTTCTTC.